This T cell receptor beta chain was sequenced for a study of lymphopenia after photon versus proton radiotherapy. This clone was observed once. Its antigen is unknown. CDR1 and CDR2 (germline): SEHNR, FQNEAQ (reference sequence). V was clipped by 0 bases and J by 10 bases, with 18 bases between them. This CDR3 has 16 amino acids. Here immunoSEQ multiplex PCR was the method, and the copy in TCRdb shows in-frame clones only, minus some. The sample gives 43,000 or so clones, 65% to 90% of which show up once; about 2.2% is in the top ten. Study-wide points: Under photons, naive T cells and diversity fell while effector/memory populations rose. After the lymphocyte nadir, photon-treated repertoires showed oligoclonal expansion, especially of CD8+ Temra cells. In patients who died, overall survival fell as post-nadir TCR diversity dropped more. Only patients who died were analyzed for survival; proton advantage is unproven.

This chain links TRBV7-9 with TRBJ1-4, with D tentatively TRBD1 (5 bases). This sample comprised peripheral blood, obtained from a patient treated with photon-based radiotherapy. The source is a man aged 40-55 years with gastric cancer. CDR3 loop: CASSLAEGIHGGKLFF. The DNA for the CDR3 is TGTGCCAGCAGCTTAGCGGAGGGCATTCACGGGGGAAAACTGTTTTTT.